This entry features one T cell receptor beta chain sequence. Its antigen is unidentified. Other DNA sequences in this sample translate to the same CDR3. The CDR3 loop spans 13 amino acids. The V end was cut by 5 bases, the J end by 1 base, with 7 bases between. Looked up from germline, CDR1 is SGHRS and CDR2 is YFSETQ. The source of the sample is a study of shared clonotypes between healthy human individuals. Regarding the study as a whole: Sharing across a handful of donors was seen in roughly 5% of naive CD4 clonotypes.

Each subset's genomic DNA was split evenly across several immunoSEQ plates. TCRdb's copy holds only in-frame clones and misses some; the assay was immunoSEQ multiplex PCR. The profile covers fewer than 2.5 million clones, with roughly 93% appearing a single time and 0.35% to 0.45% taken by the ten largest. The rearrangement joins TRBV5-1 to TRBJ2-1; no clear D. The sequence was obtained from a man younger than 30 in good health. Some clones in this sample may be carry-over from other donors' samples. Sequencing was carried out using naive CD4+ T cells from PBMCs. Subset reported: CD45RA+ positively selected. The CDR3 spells CASRADSYNEQFF. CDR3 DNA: TGCGCCAGCAGGGCAGATTCCTACAATGAGCAGTTCTTC.